This TCR beta chain was found in a study of a mutant IDH1 vaccine in newly diagnosed glioma (dated by TCRdb to about 2021). With respect to the entire study: Across visits V03 through V10, patients got a total of eight vaccinations, given in weeks 1, 3, 5, 7, 11, 15, 19 and 23. In the chemotherapy-containing groups, vaccination started alongside temozolomide cycles, whereas in patients who had radiotherapy alone it started 4-6 weeks after radiotherapy. Of the 32 patients who were treated, about 60% were male and approximately 38% were female, and the mean age was about 40 years. Prior to enrollment, patients had been given standard therapy consisting of radiotherapy alone, temozolomide alone, or radiochemotherapy with temozolomide, with the combination given to most patients. Peripheral blood was drawn at six visits: V03 (baseline), V05, V07, V10, V12 and V13. Longitudinal TCRB deep sequencing was performed for some 25 treated patients wherever samples were available for exploratory analyses.

Overall study outcomes, separate from this receptor: Changes in the top peripheral T cell clonotypes picked up by TCRB sequencing did not appear to be linked to pseudoprogression. Immune responses induced by the vaccine were seen in approximately 93% of patients across multiple MHC alleles. Selection of PBMC samples for TCRB deep sequencing was based on availability. The authors noted that analyses of patient blood samples could not be reproduced because of sample limitations.

Of note for this clone: Its antigen has not been determined. No much larger clone is present one base from it, and per-base qualities are unavailable.

The CDR3 goes from the cysteine to the phenylalanine over 15 residues. The only DNA kept is the CDR3, 45 bases in frame from the first base. The germline V end is reduced by 5 bases and the J end by 4 bases; junction bases left unmatched: 5. The germline V gene yields SGHVS for CDR1 and FNYEAQ for CDR2. The time point tag for this specimen amounts to: week 23, last vaccination. Each vaccine dose, consisting of 300 ug of a 20-mer mutant IDH1 peptide in Montanide, was administered subcutaneously with topical imiquimod. The donors had newly diagnosed IDH1-mutant astrocytomas of WHO grade 3 or 4 that showed loss of nuclear ATRX. The samples were drawn from NOA16, a multicentre, single-arm, open-label phase I trial in Germany that tested a mutant IDH1 peptide vaccine in humans for the first time. Genomic DNA for TCRB sequencing was isolated from EDTA blood with the DNeasy Blood and Tissue Kit. Libraries came from the immunoSEQ multiplex PCR assay. Rearranged TCR beta chain sequences were amplified with the hsTCRB Kit following the manufacturer's protocol. TCRB libraries were sequenced on an Illumina MiSeq. As for how the authors treated the data: Demultiplexing, trimming and gene mapping were performed with the kit vendor's proprietary platform. Not all clones reach the TCRdb copy of this immuneACCESS table, which keeps in-frame sequences only. Checked studies attribute under half of the gap to unresolved V genes and leave the rest unexplained. V, J and clone size are taken as reported in that table, and D and trimming were inferred from the DNA itself. This sample gives just over 65,000 clones in total; roughly 84% of them show up just once. The top ten clones comprise 10% to 15% of the sample.

The sequence came from a man aged 18-30 years with glioma. This sample comprised PBMCs, obtained from a glioma patient whose treatment included an IDH1 peptide vaccine. This sequence uses TRBV7-6 and TRBJ2-1; 10 nucleotides in the junction match TRBD2. The CDR3 region: CASSRTSGRYNEQFF. DNA sequence: TGTGCCAGCAGCCGGACTAGCGGACGATACAATGAGCAGTTCTTC.